This TCR beta chain was profiled in a study of CD8 T cells in ankylosing spondylitis. As for this clonotype: What it binds is unknown.

Each CDR3 protein gets one entry after TCRdb re-called the 5' RACE reads with MiXCR. The table records around 340,000 distinct CDR3 sequences, roughly 15% of them present only once. Study-level points and caveats: Made up of under ten highly homologous variants, a TCR beta motif appeared characteristic of ankylosing spondylitis blood.

J gave up 9 bases and V 1 base, and 4 bases lay outside the gene matches. CDR3 length: 15 residues. CDR1 is SGHAT, CDR2 FQNNGV, per germline. Sequencing input: blood, either unsorted or a sorted T cell fraction (not recorded which). The clonotype originates from a male donor with ankylosing spondylitis or in good health (not recorded which). The chain links TRBV11-2 to TRBJ2-2; TRBD1 aligns across 11 bases. The CDR3 is CASSLVGQGVRELFF. CDR3 sequence (DNA): TGTGCCAGCAGCTTAGTGGGACAGGGGGTGAGGGAGCTGTTTTTT.